These T cell receptor beta chains were read from a single sample in a study of T cells after yellow fever vaccination. MiXCR, run by TCRdb on the 5' RACE reads, gives a single entry per CDR3 protein. Of roughly 150,000 distinct CDR3 sequences in the sample, 6% to 7.5% were seen once. This specimen was CD4+ T cells sorted from PBMCs, taken 5 days after the first yellow fever vaccination. These TCRs come from a man aged 18 to 35 who received the YFV17D yellow fever vaccine. The CDR3 runs from the conserved cysteine through the conserved F or W. Each record gives: J gene, D gene, clone size, V gene, CDR3 DNA, CDR3 protein. The D gene is left open where the match is weak. Expanded clones are given a class, and other clones once, few, many or no size at all.

j_call: TRBJ2-1; d_call: -; clone_size: many; v_call: TRBV15; cdr3_nt: TGTGCCACCAGCAGGGACATAAACAATGAGCAGTTCTTC; cdr3_aa: CATSRDINNEQFF
j_call: TRBJ2-1; d_call: TRBD1; clone_size: many; v_call: TRBV6-2/TRBV6-3; cdr3_nt: TGTGCCAGCAGAACGATACAGGGGAGCTCCTACAATGAGCAGTTCTTC; cdr3_aa: CASRTIQGSSYNEQFF
j_call: TRBJ1-1; d_call: -; clone_size: few; v_call: TRBV18; cdr3_nt: TGTGCCAGCTCACCGGGCCGGACCATTCAGAACACTGAAGCTTTCTTT; cdr3_aa: CASSPGRTIQNTEAFF
j_call: TRBJ1-1; d_call: -; clone_size: many; v_call: TRBV12-3/TRBV12-4; cdr3_nt: TGTGCCAGCTCACGGGGGACTGAAGCTTTCTTT; cdr3_aa: CASSRGTEAFF
j_call: TRBJ1-2; d_call: -; clone_size: many; v_call: TRBV5-1; cdr3_nt: TGCGCCAGCAGCTTGGTTGGAGGGGGAGAGTTCCCAGGCTACACCTTC; cdr3_aa: CASSLVGGGEFPGYTF
j_call: TRBJ1-2; d_call: -; clone_size: -; v_call: TRBV28; cdr3_nt: TGTGCCAGCAGTAATGGGGCGCAGGTCTCCGGCTACACCTTC; cdr3_aa: CASSNGAQVSGYTF
j_call: TRBJ1-3; d_call: -; clone_size: -; v_call: TRBV7-3; cdr3_nt: TGTGCCAGCAGCTTAACGTCGGGGAGCGTACCTGGAAACACCATATATTTT; cdr3_aa: CASSLTSGSVPGNTIYF
j_call: TRBJ1-1; d_call: -; clone_size: many; v_call: TRBV5-1; cdr3_nt: TGCGCCAGCAGCTTGGACAGCCAGAACACTGAAGCTTTCTTT; cdr3_aa: CASSLDSQNTEAFF
j_call: TRBJ2-3; d_call: -; clone_size: few; v_call: TRBV6-1; cdr3_nt: TGTGCCACCCGACACCCAACAGGGAACGCAGATACGCAGTATTTT; cdr3_aa: CATRHPTGNADTQYF
j_call: TRBJ2-2; d_call: -; clone_size: -; v_call: TRBV30; cdr3_nt: TGTGCCCTACCCCGACCCGGGGAGCTGTTTTTT; cdr3_aa: CALPRPGELFF
j_call: TRBJ1-5; d_call: TRBD1; clone_size: many; v_call: TRBV6-5; cdr3_nt: TGTGCCAGCAGTCGACAGGGGGACGGCAATCAGCCCCAGCATTTT; cdr3_aa: CASSRQGDGNQPQHF
j_call: TRBJ2-3; d_call: -; clone_size: many; v_call: TRBV20-1; cdr3_nt: TGCAGTGCTTCCCCGTCGGCAGGCTTCACAGATACGCAGTATTTT; cdr3_aa: CSASPSAGFTDTQYF
j_call: TRBJ1-2; d_call: -; clone_size: few; v_call: TRBV20-1; cdr3_nt: TGCAGTGCTAGTAATGGGGGGTCAGGGGATTACTATGGCTACACCTTC; cdr3_aa: CSASNGGSGDYYGYTF
j_call: TRBJ1-4; d_call: -; clone_size: many; v_call: TRBV5-1; cdr3_nt: TGCGCCAGCAGCTTGGGACAGCTCCAGACAACTAATGAAAAACTGTTTTTT; cdr3_aa: CASSLGQLQTTNEKLFF
j_call: TRBJ1-1; d_call: -; clone_size: few; v_call: TRBV7-2; cdr3_nt: TGTGCCAGCACCCCCGGGGGGGCCATGAACACTGAAGCTTTCTTT; cdr3_aa: CASTPGGAMNTEAFF
j_call: TRBJ2-7; d_call: -; clone_size: many; v_call: TRBV12-3/TRBV12-4; cdr3_nt: TGTGCCAGCAGCGTTGACAGATTTCCATCCTACGAGCAGTACTTC; cdr3_aa: CASSVDRFPSYEQYF
j_call: TRBJ1-3; d_call: TRBD1; clone_size: few; v_call: TRBV20-1; cdr3_nt: TGCAGTGCTAGAGAGGCGACAGGGGCTGGAAACACCATATATTTT; cdr3_aa: CSAREATGAGNTIYF
j_call: TRBJ1-1; d_call: -; clone_size: few; v_call: TRBV5-1; cdr3_nt: TGCGCCAGCTGGGGGACGGGGAGATCCACTGAAGCTTTCTTT; cdr3_aa: CASWGTGRSTEAFF
j_call: TRBJ2-7; d_call: -; clone_size: few; v_call: TRBV4-1; cdr3_nt: TGCGCCAGCAGCCAAGATATACCCAGCTACGAGCAGTACTTC; cdr3_aa: CASSQDIPSYEQYF
j_call: TRBJ2-7; d_call: -; clone_size: few; v_call: TRBV7-2; cdr3_nt: TGTGCCAGCAGCCCCCGACCGTCAGGGGGGACTTACGAGCAGTACTTC; cdr3_aa: CASSPRPSGGTYEQYF
j_call: TRBJ2-7; d_call: -; clone_size: many; v_call: TRBV25-1; cdr3_nt: TGTGCCAGCAGTGACGGGGCAACAGGACCGAGCTCCTACGAGCAGTACTTC; cdr3_aa: CASSDGATGPSSYEQYF
j_call: TRBJ1-3; d_call: -; clone_size: few; v_call: TRBV6-5; cdr3_nt: TGTGCCAGCAGTTACCCGGGCAAGGTCGCAAACACCATATATTTT; cdr3_aa: CASSYPGKVANTIYF
j_call: TRBJ1-1; d_call: -; clone_size: many; v_call: TRBV7-9; cdr3_nt: TGTGCCAGCATGCGATGGGTTGGGGACACTGAAGCTTTCTTT; cdr3_aa: CASMRWVGDTEAFF
j_call: TRBJ2-5; d_call: TRBD2; clone_size: few; v_call: TRBV20-1; cdr3_nt: TGCAGTGCTAGACGGACTAGCGGGGGGGCCCGGGAGACCCAGTACTTC; cdr3_aa: CSARRTSGGARETQYF
j_call: TRBJ2-7; d_call: TRBD2; clone_size: many; v_call: TRBV4-2; cdr3_nt: TGTGCCAGCAGCCAAGGACTAGCATCTTCCTACGAGCAGTACTTC; cdr3_aa: CASSQGLASSYEQYF
j_call: TRBJ1-3; d_call: -; clone_size: many; v_call: TRBV20-1; cdr3_nt: TGCAGTGCTACCAGTGGGGCGGGAAACACCATATATTTT; cdr3_aa: CSATSGAGNTIYF
j_call: TRBJ1-2; d_call: TRBD1; clone_size: -; v_call: TRBV5-1; cdr3_nt: TGCGCCAGCAGCCCGCCCGGACAGGCCTATGGCTACACCTTC; cdr3_aa: CASSPPGQAYGYTF